These 22 T cell receptor beta chains were sequenced from one sample in a study of CD8 T cells in ankylosing spondylitis. One entry per CDR3 protein, called by TCRdb with MiXCR from the 5' RACE reads. The sample lists under 450,000 distinct CDR3 sequences, around 20% occurring once. The sample taken for sequencing was blood, either unsorted or a sorted T cell fraction (not recorded which). The source of these receptors is a male donor with ankylosing spondylitis or in good health (not recorded which).

This clonotype has more than one count but fewer than ten. This chain joins TRBV9 and TRBJ2-5; either TRBD1 or TRBD2 may fit D (5 bases each). This CDR3 is built from 13 residues. The V gene lost 7 bases and the J gene lost 3 bases, with 13 bases spanning the gap. Germline loops: CDR1 SGDLS, CDR2 YYNGEE. The CDR3 bases are TGTGCCAGCTCGGGACCAAACGAAGAGACCCAGTACTTC. Protein product: CASSGPNEETQYF.

This clonotype was seen more than once but under ten times. The V gene is TRBV27, the J gene TRBJ1-2; D is perhaps TRBD1 (5 bases). The CDR3 contains 12 residues. Germline assignment: CDR1 MNHEY and CDR2 SMNVEV (reference sequence). With 4 bases removed from V and 8 bases from J, the gap between germline ends came to 11 bases. This CDR3 reads CASSSTGLGYTF. In DNA, the CDR3 is TGTGCCAGCAGTTCCACAGGCCTGGGCTACACCTTC.

This clonotype was observed a handful of times. CDR3 sequence (DNA): TGTGCCAGCAGCAGAACCGGGACAGCAACAAAAGAGACCCAGTACTTC. This encodes CASSRTGTATKETQYF. The chain is built from TRBV11-2 and TRBJ2-5; TRBD1 matches 7 bases. V shed 5 bases and J 3 bases; nucleotides not matched to a gene: 12. CDR1 and CDR2 (germline): SGHAT, FQNNGV. The CDR3 runs 16 residues.

The V and J genes are TRBV7-3 and TRBJ1-2; 8 bases are shared with TRBD1. Germline-derived CDR1 and CDR2 are SGHTA and FQGTGA. This CDR3 comprises 12 residues. J lost 10 bases, V lost 4 bases, and 5 bases had no gene match. The CDR3 sequence is CASSSTGGDYTF. DNA for the CDR3: TGTGCCAGCAGCTCCACAGGGGGGGACTACACCTTC. The full variable domain, its missing parts supplied by reference TRBV7-3 and TRBJ1-2, is GAGVSQTPSNKVTEKGKYVELRCDPISGHTALYWYRQSLGQGPEFLIYFQGTGAADDSGLPNDRFFAVRPEGSVSTLKIQRTERGDSAVYLCASSSTGGDYTFGSGTRLTVV.

The sample holds a few counts of this clonotype. The chain employs TRBV12-3 or TRBV12-4 and TRBJ2-5, with a possible D match to TRBD2 (5 bases). The CDR3 has 15 residues. Trimming removed 7 bases from V and 5 bases from J, with 20 bases in between. DNA for the CDR3: TGTGCCAGCACCCCGGACGGGGAGCGACGCGAGACCCAGTACTTC. Translated, it gives CASTPDGERRETQYF.

The chain uses TRBV12-3 or TRBV12-4 and TRBJ2-2, with 12 bases matching TRBD2. This CDR3 comprises 19 residues. V was pared by 5 bases and J by 0 bases, with 10 bases of the junction left unmatched. In nucleotides, the CDR3 is TGTGCCAGCAGTCCTCCACTAGCGGGGGGCCTAACGAACACCGGGGAGCTGTTTTTT. As protein: CASSPPLAGGLTNTGELFF.

The table lists this clonotype with a few counts. J is TRBJ2-5 and V is TRBV4-1; 7 bases fit TRBD2. The CDR3 covers 14 residues. CDR1 and CDR2 (germline): MGHRA, YSYEKL. Trimming at V came to 2 bases and at J to 5 bases, leaving 5 bases not matched to a gene. The CDR3 DNA is TGCGCCAGCAGCCAAATGGGGGAGGGGGAGACCCAGTACTTC. Its translation: CASSQMGEGETQYF.

The chain recombines TRBV7-8 with TRBJ2-3; TRBD2 aligns across 9 bases. CDR1 SGHVS and CDR2 FQNEAQ come from the germline V gene. V lost 5 bases, J lost 0 bases, and 6 bases stayed unmatched. This CDR3 spans 16 amino acids. CDR3 region: CASSIGTSGSTDTQYF. For the CDR3, the DNA is TGTGCCAGCAGCATCGGAACTAGCGGGAGCACAGATACGCAGTATTTT.

A few counts support this clonotype. The CDR3 bases are TGCAGCGTGGCCGGGGGGGCGTGGGGGACCTACGAGCAGTACTTC. It codes for CSVAGGAWGTYEQYF. The chain links TRBV29-1 to TRBJ2-7; 8 nucleotides match TRBD2. CDR3 size: 15 residues. Looked up from germline, CDR1 is SQVTM and CDR2 is ANQGSEA. After removal of 6 bases from V and 2 bases from J, the junction contained 12 bases not matched to a gene.

This clonotype occurred a few times. The chain carries TRBV20-1 and TRBJ2-5; D possibly matches TRBD1 or TRBD2 (6 bases each). The CDR3 sequence is 17 residues long. Germline-derived CDR1 and CDR2 are DFQATT and SNEGSKA (reference sequence). V was clipped by 5 bases and J by 2 bases, with 24 bases between them. CDR3 protein: CSASGRWWGAIQETQYF. In DNA, the CDR3 is TGCAGTGCTTCAGGAAGATGGTGGGGGGCGATACAAGAGACCCAGTACTTC.

The chain links TRBV6-2 or TRBV6-3 to TRBJ2-7; TRBD1 is a possible D gene (6 bases). The CDR3 length is 15 residues. Between the trimmed V and J ends, which lost 5 bases and 2 bases, there was a span of 16 bases. Germline V gene lookup returns CDR1 MNHEY and CDR2 SVGEGT. CDR3 amino acids: CASSPPPGHTYEQYF. DNA of the CDR3: TGTGCCAGCAGTCCTCCTCCGGGACACACCTACGAGCAGTACTTC.

Only a few counts were recorded for this clonotype. The rearrangement joins TRBV28 to TRBJ1-2; D gene unclear. V lost 5 bases, J lost 4 bases, and 11 bases lay in between. The CDR3 runs 13 residues. Germline V lookup: CDR1 MDHEN, CDR2 SYDVKM. The CDR3 region is CASSPGPAYGYTF. The CDR3 DNA reads as TGTGCCAGCAGTCCCGGACCAGCCTATGGCTACACCTTC.

The rearrangement joins TRBV28 to TRBJ2-7, with 8 bases that match TRBD2. From germline, CDR1 is MDHEN and CDR2 SYDVKM. The J segment lost 6 bases and the V segment lost 6 bases, leaving 19 bases of the junction unmatched. This CDR3 region has 17 residues. The CDR3 protein is CASSHRGGRFQTSEQYF. In nucleotides, the CDR3 is TGTGCCAGCAGCCATCGGGGGGGCCGGTTTCAGACGAGCGAGCAGTACTTC.

This clonotype has just one count. The chain joins TRBV3-1 to TRBJ2-3; 12 nucleotides match TRBD2. The V segment lost 6 bases and the J segment 2 bases; nucleotides outside the gene matches: 9. Germline values: CDR1 LGHDT, CDR2 YNNKEL (reference sequence). The CDR3 is 17 residues long. The CDR3, as DNA: TGTGCCAGCAGTCGGGGTCGACTAGCGGGGGACACAGATACGCAGTATTTT. It encodes CASSRGRLAGDTDTQYF.

V is TRBV5-6 and J is TRBJ2-5; D gene ambiguous. Germline values: CDR1 SGHDT, CDR2 YYEEEE. V lost 0 bases, J lost 7 bases, and 13 bases lay in between. CDR3 length: 14 residues. CDR3 protein: CASSLARPLRTQYF. DNA of the CDR3: TGTGCCAGCAGCTTGGCTAGACCCCTGAGGACCCAGTACTTC. Full variable domain (missing parts from reference TRBV5-6 and TRBJ2-5): DAGVTQSPTHLIKTRGQQVTLRCSPKSGHDTVSWYQQALGQGPQFIFQYYEEEERQRGNFPDRFSGHQFPNYSSELNVNALLLGDSALYLCASSLARPLRTQYFGPGTRLLVL.

The table lists this clonotype with a few counts. The genes are TRBV29-1 and TRBJ1-2; TRBD1 might be the D (5 bases). Germline CDR1 reads SQVTM; CDR2 reads ANQGSEA. Trimming pared 7 bases from V and 6 bases from J, leaving 12 bases between. The CDR3 loop spans 11 amino acids. CDR3 bases: TGCAGCGCACCCGGGACCCATGGCTACACCTTC. This sequence encodes CSAPGTHGYTF.

The chain links TRBV7-9 to TRBJ2-7; D is perhaps TRBD1 (5 bases). Trimming took 3 bases from V and 6 from J, leaving 12 bases between them. The CDR3 extends over 13 amino acids. Germline V lookup: CDR1 SEHNR, CDR2 FQNEAQ (reference sequence). In DNA, the CDR3 is TGTGCCAGCAGCTTCCCGGCAGGGATCGAGCAGTACTTC. This codes for CASSFPAGIEQYF.

The chain has TRBV7-9 and TRBJ1-1; TRBD1 aligns across 7 bases. V dropped 4 bases and J dropped 4; count of bases not matched to a gene: 15. The CDR3 is 17 residues long. Germline loops: CDR1 SEHNR, CDR2 FQNEAQ (reference sequence). CDR3 amino acids: CASSWEKQGIRRTEAFF. The CDR3, as DNA: TGTGCCAGCAGCTGGGAGAAACAGGGGATAAGGCGCACTGAAGCTTTCTTT. The full variable domain, in which reference TRBV7-9 and TRBJ1-1 provide the parts outside the CDR3, is DTGVSQNPRHKITKRGQNVTFRCDPISEHNRLYWYRQTLGQGPEFLTYFQNEAQLEKSRLLSDRFSAERPKGSFSTLEIQRTEQGDSAMYLCASSWEKQGIRRTEAFFGQGTRLTVV.

The gene calls are TRBV5-1 and TRBJ2-1; perhaps TRBD1 as D (6 bases). The CDR3 runs to 13 residues. Germline lookup yields CDR1 SGHRS and CDR2 YFSETQ. Trimming left V 3 bases short and J 4 bases short, with 8 bases between. CDR3 nucleotide sequence: TGCGCCAGCAGCTCTACAGGGTACAATGAGCAGTTCTTC. It translates to CASSSTGYNEQFF.

This clonotype appeared a few times. V gene TRBV6-1 combines with J gene TRBJ2-7, with D unclear. The germline V and J ends were trimmed by 6 bases and 2 bases, with 14 bases remaining between them. The CDR3 covers 14 residues. The germline V gene encodes CDR1 MNHNS and CDR2 SASEGT. The CDR3 DNA is TGTGCCAGCAGATCCACCCACCGGGCCTACGAGCAGTACTTC. The encoded protein is CASRSTHRAYEQYF.

This chain connects TRBV7-2 to TRBJ2-7; no firm D call. CDR1 is SGHTA and CDR2 is FQGNSA in the germline V gene. The length of the CDR3 is 12 residues. V shed 6 bases and J shed 9 bases, with 15 bases lying between them. CDR3 in amino acids: CASRSSELGQYF. The CDR3 region has the DNA TGTGCCAGCAGATCCTCTGAACTCGGGCAGTACTTC. Filled out from reference TRBV7-2 and TRBJ2-7, the complete variable domain reads GAGVSQSPSNKVTEKGKDVELRCDPISGHTALYWYRQSLGQGLEFLIYFQGNSAPDKSGLPSDRFSAERTGGSVSTLTIQRTQQEDSAVYLCASRSSELGQYFGPGTRLTVT.

The gene calls are TRBV12-3 or TRBV12-4 and TRBJ2-7; D is unclear. Trimming removed 0 bases from V and 4 bases from J, with 16 bases in between. The CDR3 covers 16 residues. CDR3 sequence (DNA): TGTGCCAGCAGTTTAGCAATGGGCAGGAGACTTTACGAGCAGTACTTC. It encodes CASSLAMGRRLYEQYF.